The 16 T cell receptor beta chains below come from one sample, sequenced in a study of shared clonotypes between healthy human individuals. Assay: immunoSEQ multiplex PCR; the TCRdb copy retains only in-frame clones and omits some. The table shows just over 2,000,000 clones, with roughly 94% occurring only once. Sequencing was performed on naive CD4+ T cells sorted from blood. Subset described: CD45RA+ positively selected. These receptors were taken from a man between 18 and 35 years old in good health.

The rearrangement uses TRBV23-1 and TRBJ1-6; D remains unclear. TRBV23-1 is an ORF; its function is uncertain. This CDR3 comprises 14 residues. The V end lost 0 bases, the J end lost 5 bases, and 5 bases lay between the germline ends. CDR3 region: CASSQSNHNSPLHF. The CDR3 DNA sequence: TGCGCCAGCAGTCAATCGAATCATAATTCACCCCTCCACTTT.

V gene TRBV2 combines with J gene TRBJ2-7, with D possibly matching TRBD2 (5 bases). Trimming stripped 6 bases from V and 0 bases from J, with 18 bases between. The CDR3 runs 16 residues. The V gene's germline CDR1 is SNHLY and CDR2 FYNNEI. Written as DNA, the CDR3 is TGTGCCAGCAGAAGAGTACTAAGCGGTATCTCCTACGAGCAGTACTTC. Protein product: CASRRVLSGISYEQYF.

Regarding this clone: The same CDR3 also results from other DNA sequences found in this sample. The V call is TRBV5-1, the J call TRBJ2-5, with 13 nucleotides matching TRBD2. The V segment lost 1 base and the J segment 5 bases; nucleotides outside the gene matches: 5. From germline, CDR1 is SGHRS and CDR2 YFSETQ. This CDR3 is 16 amino acids long. DNA for the CDR3: TGCGCCAGCAGCTTGACTAGCGGGGGGGCCGCCGAGACCCAGTACTTC. Protein sequence: CASSLTSGGAAETQYF.

The CDR3 DNA reads TGTGCCAGCAGGCCGGGACAGCTTTACGAGCAGTACTTC. This gives the protein CASRPGQLYEQYF. This rearrangement joins TRBV28 to TRBJ2-7; 7 bases agree with TRBD1. Germline loops: CDR1 MDHEN, CDR2 SYDVKM. The CDR3 covers 13 residues. The J segment lost 4 bases and the V segment lost 6 bases, leaving 6 bases of the junction unmatched.

The V and J genes are TRBV5-1 and TRBJ2-5; 9 bases map to TRBD2. The CDR3 runs to 15 residues. The V gene's germline CDR1 is SGHRS and CDR2 YFSETQ. V shed 4 bases and J 5 bases; nucleotides not matched to a gene: 9. CDR3 in DNA: TGCGCCAGCAGCCTTCCTTTAGCGGGGGAGGAGACCCAGTACTTC. Protein sequence: CASSLPLAGEETQYF.

V is TRBV9 and J is TRBJ1-3; TRBD1 matches at 7 bases. V was clipped by 4 bases and J by 3 bases; unmatched bases: 7. Looked up from germline, CDR1 is SGDLS and CDR2 is YYNGEE. The CDR3 runs to 15 residues. The CDR3 region is CASSPRTGDGNTIYF. The CDR3 nucleotides are TGTGCCAGCAGCCCCCGGACAGGAGATGGAAACACCATATATTTT.

This rearrangement joins TRBV18 to TRBJ1-4; 11 nucleotides agree with TRBD1. This CDR3 contains 16 residues. Germline lookup yields CDR1 KGHSH and CDR2 LQKENI. The V gene end was trimmed by 2 bases and the J gene end by 5 bases; junction bases not matched to a gene: 4. The CDR3 DNA follows: TGTGCCAGCTCACCATCCGGGACAGGGGGAAATGAAAAACTGTTTTTT. As protein: CASSPSGTGGNEKLFF.

The chain combines TRBV7-2 with TRBJ2-7; D may be TRBD1 (7 bases). CDR3 length: 14 amino acids. In germline, CDR1 is SGHTA, CDR2 FQGNSA. Trimming removed 4 bases at V and 5 bases at J, with 15 bases between. The CDR3: CASSWWRGQDEQYF. DNA of the CDR3: TGTGCCAGCAGCTGGTGGAGGGGGCAGGACGAGCAGTACTTC. Filled out from reference TRBV7-2 and TRBJ2-7, the complete variable domain reads GAGVSQSPSNKVTEKGKDVELRCDPISGHTALYWYRQSLGQGLEFLIYFQGNSAPDKSGLPSDRFSAERTGGSVSTLTIQRTQQEDSAVYLCASSWWRGQDEQYFGPGTRLTVT.

In regard to this clone: One end of the junction is discordant with germline, which a read error may explain. V is TRBV7-7 and J is TRBJ1-6; perhaps TRBD1 as D (5 bases). Germline-derived CDR1 and CDR2 are SSHAT and FNYEAQ (reference sequence). The CDR3 loop spans 17 amino acids. The CDR3 sequence is CASRAKTDCSYNSPLHF. DNA for the CDR3: TGTGCTAGCAGGGCTAAGACAGACTGCTCCTATAATTCACCCCTCCACTTT.

The chain couples TRBV30 to TRBJ1-2; 10 bases fit TRBD1. CDR3 size: 14 residues. With V trimmed by 1 base and J by 8 bases, 7 bases remained unmatched. Germline V gene lookup returns CDR1 GTSNPN and CDR2 SVGIG (reference sequence). The CDR3 DNA is TGTGCCTGGAGTGGGGACAGGGGAAAATGGGGCTACACCTTC. Its protein product is CAWSGDRGKWGYTF.

The chain uses TRBV11-2 and TRBJ1-2, with D tentatively TRBD1 (6 bases). V gave up 4 bases and J gave up 8 bases, with 14 bases separating them. From germline, CDR1 is SGHAT and CDR2 FQNNGV. The CDR3 covers 13 residues. CDR3 nucleotide sequence: TGTGCCAGCAGCTCCCCTGGACAGAGGGGCTACACCTTC. Protein: CASSSPGQRGYTF.

The rearrangement joins TRBV30 to TRBJ1-4; tentative D call: TRBD1 (5 bases). With 5 bases removed from V and 8 bases from J, the gap between germline ends came to 18 bases. The CDR3 length is 14 residues. Looked up from germline, CDR1 is GTSNPN and CDR2 is SVGIG (reference sequence). CDR3: CAWGPGGRQEKLFF. CDR3 nucleotide sequence: TGTGCCTGGGGTCCGGGGGGGAGACAGGAAAAACTGTTTTTT.

The chain has TRBV5-1 and TRBJ2-5; 10 bases match TRBD2. The V gene's germline CDR1 is SGHRS and CDR2 YFSETQ. The junction had 7 bases not matched to a gene; V was cut back by 6 bases and J by 5 bases. This CDR3 is 14 amino acids long. As DNA, the CDR3 is TGCGCCAGCACCCCAGCGGGGGGGCCGGAGACCCAGTACTTC. It yields the protein CASTPAGGPETQYF.

This rearrangement joins TRBV27 to TRBJ2-7; maybe TRBD2 (6 bases). Germline V CDR1 and CDR2: MNHEY, SMNVEV (reference sequence). The CDR3 spans 14 residues. V was pared by 4 bases and J by 3 bases, with 13 bases between. The CDR3: CASSYSGLFYEQYF. The CDR3 DNA follows: TGTGCCAGCAGTTATTCGGGACTCTTCTACGAGCAGTACTTC.

The rearrangement links TRBV7-9 to TRBJ2-4, with TRBD2 as a possible D gene (5 bases). Trimming stripped 2 bases from V and 8 bases from J, with 10 bases between. The CDR3 consists of 13 residues. Germline CDR1 is SEHNR and CDR2 is FQNEAQ (reference sequence). The CDR3 spells CASSLPGIDIQYF. CDR3 DNA: TGTGCCAGCAGCTTACCGGGGATAGACATTCAGTACTTC. Full variable domain (missing parts from reference TRBV7-9 and TRBJ2-4): DTGVSQNPRHKITKRGQNVTFRCDPISEHNRLYWYRQTLGQGPEFLTYFQNEAQLEKSRLLSDRFSAERPKGSFSTLEIQRTEQGDSAMYLCASSLPGIDIQYFGAGTRLSVL.

CDR3 bases: TGTGCCAGCAGCTACACTGGCGGGGAGCTGTTTTTT. As protein: CASSYTGGELFF. The chain has TRBV7-9 and TRBJ2-2; unclear D gene. This CDR3 comprises 12 residues. Trimming took off 4 bases at V and 7 bases at J, with 7 bases between the two ends. Germline V gene lookup returns CDR1 SEHNR and CDR2 FQNEAQ (reference sequence).